The following is a TCR beta chain sequence with its context. The antigen is undetermined. This entry is derived from a study of cytomegalovirus exposure and HLA in healthy donors. Study-wide results and limits: Presence/absence analyses supposed approximately even sequencing depth among donors. In a later analysis, productive TCRs from donors in an Asian-associated ancestry cluster reportedly carried fewer N-insertions than the cohort mean. TCR beta chain V- and J-gene trimming was linked, in a later analysis, to a missense variant in DCLRE1C.

The PCR employed 60 Vbeta primers together with 13 Jbeta primers. Data came from immunoSEQ multiplex PCR; TCRdb stores just in-frame clones and leaves some out. The table lists under 200,000 clones, just under 80% of them singletons. CDR3 length: 16 residues. V was clipped by 3 bases and J by 1 base, with 12 bases between them. Per germline, CDR1 MNHEY and CDR2 SMNVEV (reference sequence). This clonotype was obtained from a woman aged 45-65 years in good health and CMV-seronegative. Sequencing was carried out using PBMCs. The chain employs TRBV27 and TRBJ2-2, with a tentative D call TRBD1 (5 bases). The CDR3 loop is CASSFSYDRNTGELFF. CDR3 coding DNA: TGTGCCAGCAGTTTTTCTTACGACAGGAACACCGGGGAGCTGTTTTTT.